Listed below are T cell receptor beta chains from one sample, sequenced in a study of blood T cell repertoires in COVID-19. The table came from immunoSEQ multiplex PCR; TCRdb's copy has only in-frame clones and leaves some out. This table holds hundreds of thousands of clones, about 86% found once. The material sequenced was PBMCs or T cells enriched from blood (not recorded which). These receptors were taken from a woman aged 45-65 years who had recovered from COVID-19. Each CDR3 is given with its conserved first and last residue. The D gene is left open where the match is weak. Clone sizes are given selectively: once, few, many, or a class where the clone is expanded.

J | size | D | V | length | DNA | CDR3
TRBJ1-1 | NA | NA | TRBV7-3 | 16 | TGTGCCAGCAGCTTAAACAGGGCGCATCGGAACACTGAAGCTTTCTTT | CASSLNRAHRNTEAFF
TRBJ2-1 | once | NA | TRBV5-5 | 16 | TGTGCCAGCAGCCGAGGGGGGGATAGCTCCTACAATGAGCAGTTCTTC | CASSRGGDSSYNEQFF
TRBJ2-1 | NA | TRBD1 | TRBV19 | 14 | TGTGCCAGTAGTATACGGGACAGCTTTAATGAGCAGTTCTTC | CASSIRDSFNEQFF
TRBJ1-4 | once | NA | TRBV18 | 20 | TGTGCCAGCTCATCTTTAGGGGCGTTGCGTACCGGGCCAACTAATGAAAAACTGTTTTTT | CASSSLGALRTGPTNEKLFF
TRBJ1-2 | NA | NA | TRBV4-1 | 16 | TGCGCCAGCAGCCAAGATTTACTCGGACAGAACCTTCGCTACACCTTC | CASSQDLLGQNLRYTF
TRBJ2-2 | NA | NA | TRBV7-9 | 14 | TGTGCCAGCAGCTTAGAGTCCCTCGGCGGGGAGCTGTTTTTT | CASSLESLGGELFF
TRBJ2-3 | NA | NA | TRBV30 | 16 | TGTGCCTGGAGTCATAGTCTTTCCTCTAGCACAGATACGCAGTATTTT | CAWSHSLSSSTDTQYF
TRBJ2-3 | NA | NA | TRBV11-2 | 15 | TGTGCCAGCAGCTTAGAGGCTAGAGGCATAGATACGCAGTATTTT | CASSLEARGIDTQYF
TRBJ1-1 | once | TRBD1 | TRBV9 | 14 | TGTGCCAGCAGCTTTGGACAGGGTAACACTGAAGCTTTCTTT | CASSFGQGNTEAFF
TRBJ1-1 | NA | TRBD1 | TRBV5-8 | 15 | TGTGCCAGCAGCAATTGGAGGGGGCGAGGCACTGAAGCTTTCTTT | CASSNWRGRGTEAFF
TRBJ1-5 | NA | TRBD1 | TRBV5-1 | 15 | TGCGCCAGCAGCTTGGAAGGACAGGTAAATCAGCCCCAGCATTTT | CASSLEGQVNQPQHF
TRBJ1-1 | few | NA | TRBV6-5 | 14 | TGTGCCAGCAGTCAAACCGTCGGGGATAGGGAAGCTTTCTTT | CASSQTVGDREAFF
TRBJ2-1 | NA | TRBD1 | TRBV7-9 | 15 | TGTGCCAGCAGCCTAACCTGGGACAGGGAAGCTGAGCAGTTCTTC | CASSLTWDREAEQFF
TRBJ2-3 | NA | TRBD2 | TRBV5-4 | 16 | TGTGCCAGCTGCCTAGCGGGGGACACCACCGGAGATACGCAGTATTTT | CASCLAGDTTGDTQYF
TRBJ1-6 | NA | NA | TRBV30 | 13 | TGTGCCTGGGAGCGACCCGGGACTTTACCCCTCCACTTT | CAWERPGTLPLHF
TRBJ2-1 | NA | NA | TRBV19 | 17 | TGTGCCAGTAGTCAGGGGTCGGGGGGCTCAACGATGGATGAGCAGTTCTTC | CASSQGSGGSTMDEQFF
TRBJ2-7 | NA | TRBD1 | TRBV9 | 14 | TGTGCCAGCAGCGAGAGGACAGGGGTCGGAAAGCAGTACTTC | CASSERTGVGKQYF
TRBJ2-5 | NA | TRBD2 | TRBV30 | 15 | TGTGCCTGGAGTGTGACTAGCGGCGTGGGAGAGACCCAGTACTTC | CAWSVTSGVGETQYF
TRBJ1-2 | NA | NA | TRBV30 | 12 | TGTGCCTGGACGGGGGGATTCTATGGCTACACCTTC | CAWTGGFYGYTF
TRBJ2-7 | NA | NA | TRBV5-6 | 11 | TGTGCCAGCAGCTCCGGGTCCGAGCAGTACTTC | CASSSGSEQYF
TRBJ1-1 | NA | NA | TRBV5-1 | 15 | TGCGCCAGCAGCCCCGAGGCTCGAAGGGAGGCGGAAGCTTTCTTT | CASSPEARREAEAFF
TRBJ2-7 | NA | TRBD2 | TRBV28 | 13 | TGTGCCAGCAGGCGGGGCGGGGGCTACGAGCAGTACTTC | CASRRGGGYEQYF
TRBJ1-1 | NA | NA | TRBV7-2 | 14 | TGTGCCAGCAGCTTACTGGGGGGGAACACTGAAGCTTTCTTT | CASSLLGGNTEAFF
TRBJ1-6 | NA | NA | TRBV4-1 | 12 | TGCGCCAGCAGCCCGGGGGGGGCACCCCTCCACTTT | CASSPGGAPLHF
TRBJ2-3 | NA | TRBD2 | TRBV3-1/TRBV3-2 | 13 | TGTGCCAGCAGCACGGGGGGGCCAGATACGCAGTATTTT | CASSTGGPDTQYF
TRBJ2-7 | NA | TRBD1 | TRBV4-1 | 14 | TGCGCCAGCAGCCAGGGGACAGGGGGCAACGAGCAGTACTTC | CASSQGTGGNEQYF
TRBJ2-7 | NA | TRBD1 | TRBV30 | 15 | TGTGCCTGGAGGGCCTTCGGACAGGGATCCTACGAGCAGTACTTC | CAWRAFGQGSYEQYF
TRBJ2-5 | NA | NA | TRBV6-2/TRBV6-3 | 12 | TGTGCCAGCAGTCCCAATGTGGAGACCCAGTACTTC | CASSPNVETQYF
TRBJ1-3 | NA | NA | TRBV7-9 | 15 | TGTGCCAGCAGCTCCCCTCTCAGGGAAGGAAACACCATATATTTT | CASSSPLREGNTIYF
TRBJ1-1 | NA | TRBD1 | TRBV7-9 | 17 | TGTGCCAGCAGCTCGGTGGGACAGGGAATATCGAACACTGAAGCTTTCTTT | CASSSVGQGISNTEAFF
TRBJ2-7 | NA | NA | TRBV2 | 14 | TGTGCCAGCAGTGTTGGGGACATCATCCCCGAGCAGTACTTC | CASSVGDIIPEQYF
TRBJ2-3 | NA | NA | TRBV11-3 | 13 | TGTGCCAGCAGCCAGGGGACGGGAGATACGCAGTATTTT | CASSQGTGDTQYF
TRBJ1-5 | NA | NA | TRBV18 | 15 | TGTGCCAGCTCACCACTCGACAGCCACAATCAGCCCCAGCATTTT | CASSPLDSHNQPQHF
TRBJ1-1 | NA | NA | TRBV2 | 14 | TGTGCCATCAAGACAGCAGGAGTGAACACTGAAGCTTTCTTT | CAIKTAGVNTEAFF
TRBJ2-2 | NA | TRBD1 | TRBV7-2 | 18 | TGTGCCAGCAGCAGCCGGGACAGGTTCCTCCGGGACACCGGGGAGCTGTTTTTT | CASSSRDRFLRDTGELFF
TRBJ2-2 | NA | NA | TRBV28 | 14 | TGTGCCATCCCGGGTACCTCGAACACCGGGGAGCTGTTTTTT | CAIPGTSNTGELFF
TRBJ2-7 | NA | NA | TRBV10-3 | 14 | TGTGCCGTTCACTCGGCCAGGGCTCCTTTCGAGCAGTACTTC | CAVHSARAPFEQYF
TRBJ1-1 | NA | NA | TRBV27 | 12 | TGTGCCAGCAAGACAGTAAATTCTGAAGCTTTCTTT | CASKTVNSEAFF
TRBJ2-4 | NA | TRBD2 | TRBV7-9 | 15 | TGTGCCAGCAGCTTTGGCGGGGGGGCTATGGACATTCAGTACTTC | CASSFGGGAMDIQYF
TRBJ2-6 | NA | TRBD1 | TRBV7-3 | 22 | TGTGCCAGCAGCCTCGCCCCCGTTACAGGGGAAGCGTTAATCTCTGGGGCCAACGTCCTGACTTTC | CASSLAPVTGEALISGANVLTF
TRBJ1-1 | NA | NA | TRBV9 | 15 | TGTGCCAGCAGCGTCCAAAACCAGGTAGGGGCTGAAGCTTTCTTT | CASSVQNQVGAEAFF
TRBJ2-1 | NA | TRBD2 | TRBV28 | 17 | TGTGCCAGCGGGACTAGCGGGGGGACGCCCTCCTACAATGAGCAGTTCTTC | CASGTSGGTPSYNEQFF
TRBJ2-1 | once | TRBD1 | TRBV11-1 | 14 | TGTGCCAGCAGCCCAGCACAGGGGGCCGTTGAGCAGTTCTTC | CASSPAQGAVEQFF